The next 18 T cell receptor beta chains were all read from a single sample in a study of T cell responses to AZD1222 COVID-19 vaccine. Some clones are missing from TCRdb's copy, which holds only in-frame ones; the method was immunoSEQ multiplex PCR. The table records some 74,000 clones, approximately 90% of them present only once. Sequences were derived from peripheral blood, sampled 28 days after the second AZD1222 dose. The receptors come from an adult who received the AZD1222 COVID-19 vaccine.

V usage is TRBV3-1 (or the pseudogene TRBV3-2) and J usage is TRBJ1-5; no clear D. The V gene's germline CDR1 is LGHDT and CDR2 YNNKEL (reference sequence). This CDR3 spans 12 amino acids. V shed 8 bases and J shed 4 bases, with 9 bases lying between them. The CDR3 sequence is CASRTGNQPQHF. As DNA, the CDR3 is TGTGCCAGCCGAACTGGGAATCAGCCCCAGCATTTT.

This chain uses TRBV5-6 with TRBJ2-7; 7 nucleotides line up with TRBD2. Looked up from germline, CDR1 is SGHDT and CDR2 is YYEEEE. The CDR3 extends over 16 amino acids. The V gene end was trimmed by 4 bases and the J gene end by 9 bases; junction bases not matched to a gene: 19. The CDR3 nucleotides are TGTGCCAGCAGCATGGGAGGCCCTAGCGGAGTAATGGGGCAGTACTTC. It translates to CASSMGGPSGVMGQYF.

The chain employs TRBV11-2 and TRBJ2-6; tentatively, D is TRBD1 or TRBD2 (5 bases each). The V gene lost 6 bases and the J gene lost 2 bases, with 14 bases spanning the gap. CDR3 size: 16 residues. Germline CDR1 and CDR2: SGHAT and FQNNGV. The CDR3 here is CASRPGLRPGANVLTF. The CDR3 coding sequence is TGTGCCAGCAGACCGGGGCTCAGGCCTGGGGCCAACGTCCTGACTTTC.

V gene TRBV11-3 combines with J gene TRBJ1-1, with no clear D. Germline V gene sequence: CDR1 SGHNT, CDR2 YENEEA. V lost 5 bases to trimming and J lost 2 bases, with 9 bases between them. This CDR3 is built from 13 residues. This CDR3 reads CASSLGRNTEAFF. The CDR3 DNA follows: TGTGCCAGCAGCCTGGGTCGAAACACTGAAGCTTTCTTT.

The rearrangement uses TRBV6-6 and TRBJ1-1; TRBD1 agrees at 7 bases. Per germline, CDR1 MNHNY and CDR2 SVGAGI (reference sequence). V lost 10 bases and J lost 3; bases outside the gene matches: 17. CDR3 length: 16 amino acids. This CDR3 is CATHRKGGNGDTEAFF. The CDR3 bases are TGTGCCACCCATAGGAAAGGGGGCAATGGCGACACTGAAGCTTTCTTT.

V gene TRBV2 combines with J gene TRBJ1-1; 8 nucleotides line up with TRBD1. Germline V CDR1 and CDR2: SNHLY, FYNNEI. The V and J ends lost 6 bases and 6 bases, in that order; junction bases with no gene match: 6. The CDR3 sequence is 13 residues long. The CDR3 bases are TGTGCCAGCAGATCGACAGGGGCGGCTGAAGCTTTCTTT. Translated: CASRSTGAAEAFF.

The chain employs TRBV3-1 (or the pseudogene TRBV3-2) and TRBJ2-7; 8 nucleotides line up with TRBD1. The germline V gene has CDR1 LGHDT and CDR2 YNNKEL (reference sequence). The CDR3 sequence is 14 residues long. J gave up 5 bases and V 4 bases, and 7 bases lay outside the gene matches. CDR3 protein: CASSPWTGRHEQYF. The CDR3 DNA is TGTGCCAGCAGCCCATGGACAGGGCGCCACGAGCAGTACTTC.

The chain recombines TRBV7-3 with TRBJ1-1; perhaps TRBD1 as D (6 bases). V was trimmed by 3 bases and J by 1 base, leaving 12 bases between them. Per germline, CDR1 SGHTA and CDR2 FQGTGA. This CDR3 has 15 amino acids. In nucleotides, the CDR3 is TGTGCCAGCAGCTTCGGGGGCCCCGAGAACACTGAAGCTTTCTTT. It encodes CASSFGGPENTEAFF. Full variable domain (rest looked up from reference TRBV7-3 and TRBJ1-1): GAGVSQTPSNKVTEKGKYVELRCDPISGHTALYWYRQSLGQGPEFLIYFQGTGAADDSGLPNDRFFAVRPEGSVSTLKIQRTERGDSAVYLCASSFGGPENTEAFFGQGTRLTVV.

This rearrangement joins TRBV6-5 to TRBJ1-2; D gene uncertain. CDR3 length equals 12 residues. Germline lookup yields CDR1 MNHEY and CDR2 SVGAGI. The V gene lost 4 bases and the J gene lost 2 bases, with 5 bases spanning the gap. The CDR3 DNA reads TGTGCCAGCAGTTCCTCAAACTATGGCTACACCTTC. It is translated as CASSSSNYGYTF.

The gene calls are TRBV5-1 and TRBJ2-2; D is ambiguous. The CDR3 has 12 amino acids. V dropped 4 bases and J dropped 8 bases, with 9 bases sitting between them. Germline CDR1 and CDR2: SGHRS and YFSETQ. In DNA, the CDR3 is TGCGCCAGCAGCCTTATGGGAGGGGAGCTGTTTTTT. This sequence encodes CASSLMGGELFF.

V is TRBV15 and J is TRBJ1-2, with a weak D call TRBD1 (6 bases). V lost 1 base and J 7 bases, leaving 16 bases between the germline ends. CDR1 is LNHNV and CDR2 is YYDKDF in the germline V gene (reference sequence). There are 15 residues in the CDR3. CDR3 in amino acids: CATSRGAGTTGGYTF. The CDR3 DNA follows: TGTGCCACCAGCAGAGGCGCAGGGACAACGGGTGGCTACACCTTC.

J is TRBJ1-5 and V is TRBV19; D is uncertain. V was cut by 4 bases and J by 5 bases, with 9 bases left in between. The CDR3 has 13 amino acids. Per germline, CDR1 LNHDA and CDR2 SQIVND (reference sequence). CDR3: CASSNLGDQPQHF. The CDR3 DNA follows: TGTGCCAGTAGTAATTTAGGCGATCAGCCCCAGCATTTT.

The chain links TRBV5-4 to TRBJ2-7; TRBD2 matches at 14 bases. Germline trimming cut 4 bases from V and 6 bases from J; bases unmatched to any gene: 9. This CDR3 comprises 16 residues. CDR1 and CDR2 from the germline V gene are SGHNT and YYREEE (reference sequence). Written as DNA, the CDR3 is TGTGCCAGCAGCCCGGGACTAGCGGGAGAGGGGTTCGAGCAGTACTTC. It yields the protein CASSPGLAGEGFEQYF.

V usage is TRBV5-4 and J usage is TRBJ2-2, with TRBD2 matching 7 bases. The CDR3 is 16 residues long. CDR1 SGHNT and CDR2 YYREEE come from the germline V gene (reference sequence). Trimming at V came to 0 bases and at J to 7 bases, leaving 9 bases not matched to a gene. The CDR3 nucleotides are TGTGCCAGCAGCTTGGGGGGAGGGGCGCAAGGCGGGGAGCTGTTTTTT. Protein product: CASSLGGGAQGGELFF.

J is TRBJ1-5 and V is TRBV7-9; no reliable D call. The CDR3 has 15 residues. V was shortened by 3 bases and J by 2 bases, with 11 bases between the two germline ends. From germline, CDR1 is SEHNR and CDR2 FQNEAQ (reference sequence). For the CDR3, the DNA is TGTGCCAGCAGCTTCGAGGGATCAGGCAATCAGCCCCAGCATTTT. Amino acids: CASSFEGSGNQPQHF.

The CDR3 spells CASSRSGASEPQHF. The CDR3 region has the DNA TGCGCCAGCAGCCGGTCGGGGGCCTCGGAGCCCCAGCATTTT. J is TRBJ1-5 and V is TRBV5-1; a possible D gene is TRBD1 (6 bases). V was trimmed by 4 bases and J by 8 bases, leaving 16 bases between them. The CDR3 length is 14 residues. Germline V lookup: CDR1 SGHRS, CDR2 YFSETQ.

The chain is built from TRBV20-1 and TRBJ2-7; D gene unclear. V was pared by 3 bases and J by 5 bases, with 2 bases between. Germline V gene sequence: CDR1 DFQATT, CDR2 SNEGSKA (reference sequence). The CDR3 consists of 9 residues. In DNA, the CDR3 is TGCAGTGCTAGTGACGAGCAGTACTTC. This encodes CSASDEQYF.

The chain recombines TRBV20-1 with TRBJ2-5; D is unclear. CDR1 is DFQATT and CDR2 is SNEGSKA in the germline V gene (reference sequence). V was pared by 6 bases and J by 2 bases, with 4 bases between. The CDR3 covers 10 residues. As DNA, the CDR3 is TGCAGTGCCGTTCAAGAGACCCAGTACTTC. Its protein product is CSAVQETQYF.